Below, 23 T cell receptor beta chains from the same sample are listed, as sequenced in a study of T cells after yellow fever vaccination. TCRdb called the 5' RACE reads again in MiXCR, with one record for every CDR3 protein. The table has 130,000 or so distinct CDR3 sequences, 12% to 15% seen once. Material: CD8+ T cells sorted from PBMCs, obtained 5 days after the yellow fever booster vaccination. These TCRs come from a man between 18 and 29 years old who received the YFV17D yellow fever vaccine.

V is TRBV4-3 and J is TRBJ2-4; weak D call: TRBD2 (6 bases). From germline, CDR1 is LGHNA and CDR2 YSLEER. This CDR3 region has 14 residues. Trimming took off 0 bases at V and 5 bases at J, with 8 bases between the two ends. Here the CDR3 reads CASSQDPGENIQYF. In nucleotides, the CDR3 is TGCGCCAGCAGCCAAGATCCGGGGGAAAACATTCAGTACTTC.

The V call is TRBV5-6, the J call TRBJ2-7, with 7 bases lining up with TRBD1. CDR1 SGHDT and CDR2 YYEEEE come from the germline V gene. The V gene end was trimmed by 3 bases and the J gene end by 3 bases; junction bases not matched to a gene: 6. This CDR3 spans 14 amino acids. This CDR3 reads CASSSGQDYYEQYF. The CDR3 DNA follows: TGTGCCAGCAGCTCTGGACAGGATTACTACGAGCAGTACTTC.

This clonotype showed up just a few times. V usage is TRBV6-2 or TRBV6-3 and J usage is TRBJ2-1; 13 bases line up with TRBD2. The CDR3 is 15 amino acids. J was trimmed by 8 bases and V by 4 bases; bases with no gene match: 5. CDR1 is MNHEY and CDR2 is SVGEGT in the germline V gene. CDR3 sequence reads: CASSFRLAGGYEQFF. In DNA, the CDR3 is TGTGCCAGCAGTTTCAGACTAGCGGGGGGCTATGAGCAGTTCTTC.

In its sample, this clonotype was seen a few times. The chain is built from TRBV15 and TRBJ2-2; the match to TRBD2 covers 11 bases. Germline CDR1 reads LNHNV; CDR2 reads YYDKDF (reference sequence). This CDR3 is 20 amino acids long. The junction had 23 bases not matched to a gene; V was cut back by 0 bases and J by 14 bases. CDR3 coding DNA: TGTGCCACCAGCAGAGATGTAGAGGTGTTGGCTAGCGGGGGGACCGGCTATCTGTTTTTT. It yields the protein CATSRDVEVLASGGTGYLFF.

The V gene is TRBV12-5, the J gene TRBJ1-2; no reliable D call. The CDR3 loop spans 16 amino acids. Germline lookup yields CDR1 LGHNT and CDR2 FRNRAP. Trimming removed 0 bases at V and 0 bases at J, with 11 bases between. The CDR3 DNA reads as TGTGCTAGTGGTTTGGTAACCACACTAGCTAACTATGGCTACACCTTC. It translates to CASGLVTTLANYGYTF.

This clonotype was detected a few times. CDR3 DNA: TGTGCCAGCAGTGATACCGAGTTCTATGGCTACACCTTC. Translation gives CASSDTEFYGYTF. V and J are TRBV6-1 and TRBJ1-2; no clear D. CDR1 and CDR2 (germline): MNHNS, SASEGT. With 3 bases removed from V and 4 bases from J, the gap between germline ends came to 9 bases. The CDR3 sequence is 13 residues long.

V usage is TRBV19 and J usage is TRBJ2-1, with D uncertain. Per the germline V gene, CDR1 is LNHDA and CDR2 is SQIVND (reference sequence). The V gene lost 4 bases and the J gene lost 9 bases, with 10 bases spanning the gap. The CDR3 contains 12 residues. In DNA, the CDR3 is TGTGCCAGTAGTACCGCTTACCCTGAGCAGTTCTTC. It yields the protein CASSTAYPEQFF.

This clonotype occurred a few times. The chain uses TRBV7-6 and TRBJ2-6, with D perhaps TRBD1 or TRBD2 (5 bases each). Trimming left V 5 bases short and J 0 bases short, with 17 bases between. This CDR3 has 18 amino acids. Germline V gene data show CDR1 as SGHVS and CDR2 as FNYEAQ. This CDR3 reads CASSAPRDPSSGANVLTF. The CDR3 DNA is TGTGCCAGCAGCGCGCCCCGGGACCCTAGCTCTGGGGCCAACGTCCTGACTTTC.

This clonotype was seen a few times. This chain connects TRBV29-1 to TRBJ1-2, with 7 bases aligning to TRBD1. This CDR3 is 14 amino acids long. V shed 1 base, J shed 2 bases, and the junction held 4 bases outside the gene matches. Germline V gene data show CDR1 as SQVTM and CDR2 as ANQGSEA. CDR3 sequence (DNA): TGCAGCGTTGAAGGCGGGACAGCGAACTATGGCTACACCTTC. Its translation is CSVEGGTANYGYTF.

This clonotype showed up just a few times. J is TRBJ2-1 and V is TRBV12-3 or TRBV12-4, with D unresolved. The CDR3 has 14 amino acids. V lost 4 bases and J 3 bases, leaving 10 bases between the germline ends. The DNA of the CDR3 is TGTGCCAGCAGTTCGGTGGGCTTCTACAATGAGCAGTTCTTC. Translating gives CASSSVGFYNEQFF.

This clonotype was detected only a few times. The V gene is TRBV5-6, the J gene TRBJ1-2, with D possibly being TRBD1 (6 bases). V dropped 2 bases and J dropped 6 bases, with 11 bases sitting between them. This CDR3 is 13 amino acids long. CDR1 is SGHDT and CDR2 is YYEEEE in the germline V gene. The CDR3 coding sequence is TGTGCCAGCAGCTTCGGGGGGGCTGATGGCTACACCTTC. Translating it yields CASSFGGADGYTF.

V is TRBV27 and J is TRBJ2-7; no clear D gene. The CDR3 is 16 amino acids. Trimming took off 0 bases at V and 2 bases at J, with 14 bases between the two ends. CDR1 MNHEY and CDR2 SMNVEV come from the germline V gene (reference sequence). CDR3 amino acids: CASSLSSGNTPYEQYF. CDR3 coding DNA: TGTGCCAGCAGTTTATCATCCGGAAATACCCCCTACGAGCAGTACTTC.

The CDR3 loop reads CASSLEGATYEQFF. In DNA, the CDR3 is TGTGCCAGCAGTTTAGAAGGGGCTACCTATGAGCAGTTCTTC. The chain combines TRBV6-2 or TRBV6-3 with TRBJ2-1; D might be TRBD1 (5 bases). Germline CDR1 is MNHEY and CDR2 is SVGEGT. Trimming pared 4 bases from V and 8 bases from J, leaving 15 bases between. The CDR3 covers 14 residues.

V and J are TRBV7-9 and TRBJ2-1; 10 nucleotides agree with TRBD1. CDR1 is SEHNR, CDR2 FQNEAQ, per germline (reference sequence). V was pared by 4 bases and J by 7 bases, with 10 bases of the junction left unmatched. This CDR3 has 16 amino acids. The CDR3 protein is CASSSRTGGEGNEQFF. CDR3 sequence (DNA): TGTGCCAGCAGCTCCCGGACAGGGGGAGAGGGAAATGAGCAGTTCTTC.

The V and J genes are TRBV27 and TRBJ1-5, with 8 bases lining up with TRBD1. CDR3 size: 14 residues. Germline values: CDR1 MNHEY, CDR2 SMNVEV (reference sequence). The V and J ends lost 4 bases and 7 bases, in that order; junction bases with no gene match: 6. CDR3 nucleotides: TGTGCCAGCAGTTCTCTGGGACAGGCCCAGCCCCAGCATTTT. Amino acids: CASSSLGQAQPQHF.

The chain carries TRBV2 and TRBJ2-5; TRBD2 matches at 10 bases. The CDR3 contains 16 residues. CDR1 and CDR2 (germline): SNHLY, FYNNEI. Germline trimming cut 7 bases from V and 2 bases from J; bases unmatched to any gene: 10. In nucleotides, the CDR3 is TGTGCCAGCAATGGTCTAGCGGGGGCGGGGCAAGAGACCCAGTACTTC. It specifies CASNGLAGAGQETQYF. The full variable domain, its missing parts supplied by reference TRBV2 and TRBJ2-5, is EPEVTQTPSHQVTQMGQEVILRCVPISNHLYFYWYRQILGQKVEFLVSFYNNEISEKSEIFDDQFSVERPDGSNFTLKIRSTKLEDSAMYFCASNGLAGAGQETQYFGPGTRLLVL.

J is TRBJ2-3 and V is TRBV7-2, with no clear D. From germline, CDR1 is SGHTA and CDR2 FQGNSA. V was cut by 11 bases and J by 2 bases, with 11 bases left in between. This CDR3 has 12 residues. The CDR3 spells CAAGRSTDTQYF. The CDR3 DNA follows: TGTGCCGCCGGGCGGTCCACAGATACGCAGTATTTT.

The CDR3 loop reads CASDPDLYGYTF. CDR3 in DNA: TGTGCCAGCGACCCCGACCTCTATGGCTACACCTTC. The chain recombines TRBV2 with TRBJ1-2; D is undetermined. CDR3 length: 12 residues. Germline V gives CDR1 SNHLY, CDR2 FYNNEI. The V end lost 8 bases, the J end lost 4 bases, and 11 bases lay between the germline ends.

The chain joins TRBV6-5 to TRBJ2-5; 11 bases are a match to TRBD2. The CDR3 contains 14 residues. Germline lookup yields CDR1 MNHEY and CDR2 SVGAGI. Losses at the gene ends were 6 bases for V and 7 bases for J; bases not matched to a gene: 7. CDR3 sequence: CASSRASGGTTQYF. Written as DNA, the CDR3 is TGTGCCAGCAGCAGGGCTAGCGGGGGGACGACCCAGTACTTC.

The V and J genes are TRBV24-1 and TRBJ2-5; possibly TRBD2 for D (6 bases). There are 14 residues in the CDR3. V lost 2 bases and J 7 bases, leaving 13 bases between the germline ends. Germline V gene lookup returns CDR1 KGHDR and CDR2 SFDVKD. Here the CDR3 reads CATSDSLRRGTQYF. The CDR3 DNA reads as TGTGCCACCAGTGATTCCCTACGGAGGGGGACCCAGTACTTC.

The chain links TRBV29-1 to TRBJ1-1; D is undetermined. Germline CDR1 and CDR2: SQVTM and ANQGSEA. The CDR3 is 11 amino acids. Deletions cut 8 bases from V and 5 bases from J, with 12 bases between. CDR3 sequence: CSTVRKTEAFF. DNA for the CDR3: TGCAGCACAGTTCGGAAAACTGAAGCTTTCTTT.

This clonotype was observed a few times. The CDR3 bases are TGCAGCCTCGGGAGGGAGTGGAATGAGCAGTTCTTC. It specifies CSLGREWNEQFF. The chain combines TRBV29-1 with TRBJ2-1; 8 nucleotides agree with TRBD2. The CDR3 consists of 12 residues. The V and J ends lost 8 bases and 7 bases, in that order; junction bases with no gene match: 7. Germline CDR1 reads SQVTM; CDR2 reads ANQGSEA.

This clonotype was detected only a few times. The chain carries TRBV5-6 and TRBJ1-5; 9 positions match TRBD1. CDR1 is SGHDT, CDR2 YYEEEE, per germline. The junction had 11 bases not matched to a gene; V was cut back by 0 bases and J by 7 bases. This CDR3 is built from 17 residues. The CDR3 region is CASSLEGTGQGRQPQHF. CDR3 in DNA: TGTGCCAGCAGCTTGGAAGGGACCGGACAGGGGAGGCAGCCCCAGCATTTT.